The 18 T cell receptor beta chains below were found in one sample sequenced in a study of T-cell reconstitution after alpha-beta-depleted transplantation in children. Preparation of the TCRbeta library involved a method that used unique molecular identifiers. In TCRdb, the PCR reads were re-called with MiXCR into one record per CDR3 protein. The sample shows 800,000 to 1,000,000 distinct CDR3 sequences, about 29% of them seen only once. Sequences were derived from PBMCs, mostly from graft donor cells, sampled 360 days after TCRalphabeta/CD19-depleted stem cell transplant. The receptor set was obtained from a boy in the first two years of life who had a stem cell transplant for SCID, so the T cells may come from the graft donor.

This clonotype was counted between two and nine times. This chain uses TRBV7-2 with TRBJ2-3; D is possibly TRBD1 (5 bases). CDR1 is SGHTA, CDR2 FQGNSA, per germline. This CDR3 spans 14 amino acids. V lost 5 bases, J lost 5 bases, and 14 bases lay in between. The CDR3 DNA follows: TGTGCCAGCAGCACCGGGCCAGGGCGAGATACGCAGTATTTT. This codes for CASSTGPGRDTQYF.

J is TRBJ1-5 and V is TRBV12-3 or TRBV12-4; the D gene is possibly TRBD1 (5 bases). CDR3 length equals 14 residues. V dropped 5 bases and J dropped 6 bases, with 14 bases sitting between them. In nucleotides, the CDR3 is TGTGCCAGCAGTCTTCAGGGAGTAAGTCAGCCCCAGCATTTT. This sequence encodes CASSLQGVSQPQHF.

This clonotype was detected a few times. V gene TRBV2 combines with J gene TRBJ2-1; either TRBD1 or TRBD2 may supply D (6 bases each). Germline assignment: CDR1 SNHLY and CDR2 FYNNEI. This CDR3 has 15 amino acids. V was clipped by 7 bases and J by 3 bases, with 16 bases between them. For the CDR3, the DNA is TGTGCCAGCATGAATTGGGGGGCGAACTACAATGAGCAGTTCTTC. It encodes CASMNWGANYNEQFF.

This chain connects TRBV5-1 to TRBJ2-5; the D gene is possibly TRBD2 (6 bases). Per the germline V gene, CDR1 is SGHRS and CDR2 is YFSETQ. The CDR3 is 14 residues long. The V and J ends lost 4 bases and 2 bases respectively, with 12 bases between them. CDR3 sequence: CASSAGRIQETQYF. The CDR3 region has the DNA TGCGCCAGCAGCGCGGGGAGGATACAAGAGACCCAGTACTTC.

The chain couples TRBV4-3 to TRBJ2-1; D may correspond to TRBD1 or TRBD2 (5 bases each). This CDR3 is 15 amino acids long. Germline CDR1 LGHNA, CDR2 YSLEER. Deletions cut 3 bases from V and 5 bases from J, with 14 bases between. CDR3 DNA sequence: TGCGCCAGCAGCCAGAGGGACGCGGCCAACAATGAGCAGTTCTTC. Amino acids: CASSQRDAANNEQFF.

The table lists this clonotype with a few counts. The chain combines TRBV5-5 with TRBJ1-1, with 11 bases aligning to TRBD1. Germline CDR1 is SGHKS and CDR2 is YYEKEE (reference sequence). This CDR3 contains 14 residues. V trimming: 1 base; J trimming: 6 bases; junction bases outside the gene matches: 2. CDR3 DNA: TGTGCCAGCAGCTTGCAGGGACAGGGGGCTGAAGCTTTCTTT. Translation: CASSLQGQGAEAFF.

This clonotype was seen only a few times. The V call is TRBV12-3 or TRBV12-4, the J call TRBJ2-3; D unclear. The V and J ends lost 4 bases and 5 bases respectively, with 7 bases between them. The CDR3 covers 12 residues. This CDR3 reads CASSSVRDTQYF. CDR3 in DNA: TGTGCCAGCAGTTCTGTGCGAGATACGCAGTATTTT.

This chain uses TRBV6-5 with TRBJ2-2; D not certain. Trimming cost V 0 bases and J 6 bases, with 17 bases left between them. The CDR3 contains 17 residues. Germline V CDR1 and CDR2: MNHEY, SVGAGI. CDR3 nucleotides: TGTGCCAGCAGTTACTCGATCGGTGTTAGTCCTGCCGGGGAGCTGTTTTTT. Its translation is CASSYSIGVSPAGELFF.

V is TRBV6-5 and J is TRBJ2-2, with D possibly matching TRBD1 (6 bases). Germline V lookup: CDR1 MNHEY, CDR2 SVGAGI. The germline V and J ends were trimmed by 6 bases and 8 bases, with 16 bases remaining between them. CDR3 length: 14 residues. CDR3 loop: CASSLDSPYGELFF. The CDR3 DNA follows: TGTGCCAGCAGCCTGGACAGCCCGTATGGGGAGCTGTTTTTT.

The J gene is TRBJ1-2, the V gene TRBV9; 7 bases agree with TRBD1. Germline CDR1 reads SGDLS; CDR2 reads YYNGEE. This CDR3 spans 14 amino acids. V was clipped by 6 bases and J by 5 bases; unmatched bases: 10. CDR3 residues: CASTPGGTTYGYTF. The CDR3 region has the DNA TGTGCCAGCACCCCAGGGGGGACAACTTATGGCTACACCTTC.

The DNA for the CDR3 is TGCAGTGCGGACAGGGATTTGAGGAGTTCACCCCTCCACTTT. Translating it yields CSADRDLRSSPLHF. The V call is TRBV20-1, the J call TRBJ1-6, with 8 bases that match TRBD1. Germline CDR1 and CDR2: DFQATT and SNEGSKA (reference sequence). The length of the CDR3 is 14 residues. V gave up 6 bases and J gave up 9 bases; unmatched junction bases: 10.

The genes are TRBV5-1 and TRBJ2-7; 12 nucleotides align to TRBD2. Germline CDR1 reads SGHRS; CDR2 reads YFSETQ. The CDR3 covers 18 residues. Germline trimming cut 1 base from V and 7 bases from J; bases unmatched to any gene: 15. The CDR3 reads CASSLTGTSGPYRWEQYF. CDR3 bases: TGCGCCAGCAGCTTGACTGGGACTAGCGGGCCATACCGCTGGGAGCAGTACTTC.

V and J are TRBV7-9 and TRBJ2-7; 8 bases align to TRBD1. The CDR3 spans 16 residues. V was pared by 2 bases and J by 5 bases, with 11 bases of the junction left unmatched. Per germline, CDR1 SEHNR and CDR2 FQNEAQ (reference sequence). In DNA, the CDR3 is TGTGCCAGCAGCTTAACGACCGGGACAGGAAGGGACGAGCAGTACTTC. Translation: CASSLTTGTGRDEQYF.

The chain carries TRBV12-3 or TRBV12-4 and TRBJ2-3; the match to TRBD2 covers 7 bases. This CDR3 contains 18 residues. The ends lost 5 bases at V and 0 bases at J; junction bases unmatched: 14. For the CDR3, the DNA is TGTGCCAGCAGTCCTCTCTGGGGGGGTAGTATTAGCACAGATACGCAGTATTTT. As protein: CASSPLWGGSISTDTQYF.

Here the CDR3 reads CASSLLAGAEYNEQFF. CDR3 sequence (DNA): TGTGCCAGTAGCCTTCTAGCGGGGGCCGAGTACAATGAGCAGTTCTTC. The V call is TRBV19, the J call TRBJ2-1, with 10 bases that match TRBD2. CDR1 and CDR2 from the germline V gene are LNHDA and SQIVND (reference sequence). After removal of 6 bases from V and 4 bases from J, the junction contained 9 bases not matched to a gene. CDR3 length equals 16 residues.

The table lists this clonotype with a few counts. The genes are TRBV7-3 and TRBJ2-3; possibly TRBD2 for D (5 bases). Germline V lookup: CDR1 SGHTA, CDR2 FQGTGA. The CDR3 loop spans 17 amino acids. Trimming stripped 2 bases from V and 3 bases from J, with 18 bases between. The CDR3 bases are TGTGCCAGCAGCTTAGATCGTTTTGGAGGCCCGACAGATACGCAGTATTTT. Translation: CASSLDRFGGPTDTQYF.

The chain has TRBV4-1 and TRBJ2-3; a weak D match, TRBD2 (5 bases). This CDR3 is 14 amino acids long. Germline CDR1 MGHRA, CDR2 YSYEKL. With 2 bases removed from V and 2 bases from J, the gap between germline ends came to 8 bases. The CDR3 nucleotides read TGCGCCAGCAGCCAATCCGGGGACACAGATACGCAGTATTTT. Translating it yields CASSQSGDTDTQYF.

This clonotype was seen a handful of times. V and J are TRBV5-1 and TRBJ2-7; 7 bases are a match to TRBD1. The CDR3 loop spans 14 amino acids. Per the germline V gene, CDR1 is SGHRS and CDR2 is YFSETQ. The junction had 6 bases not matched to a gene; V was cut back by 4 bases and J by 2 bases. CDR3 loop: CASSAGTETYEQYF. As DNA, the CDR3 is TGCGCCAGCAGCGCCGGGACAGAGACCTACGAGCAGTACTTC.